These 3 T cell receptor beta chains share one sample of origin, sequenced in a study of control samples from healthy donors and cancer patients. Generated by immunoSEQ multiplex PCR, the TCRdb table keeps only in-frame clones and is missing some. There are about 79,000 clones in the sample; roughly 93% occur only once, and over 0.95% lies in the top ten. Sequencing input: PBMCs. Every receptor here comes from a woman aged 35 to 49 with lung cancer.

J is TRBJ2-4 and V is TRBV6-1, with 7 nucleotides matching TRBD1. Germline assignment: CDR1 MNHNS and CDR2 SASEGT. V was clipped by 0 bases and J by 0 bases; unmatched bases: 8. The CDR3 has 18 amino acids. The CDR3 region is CASSEAGTGVVAKNIQYF. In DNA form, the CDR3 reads TGTGCCAGCAGTGAAGCCGGCACAGGGGTAGTAGCCAAAAACATTCAGTACTTC.

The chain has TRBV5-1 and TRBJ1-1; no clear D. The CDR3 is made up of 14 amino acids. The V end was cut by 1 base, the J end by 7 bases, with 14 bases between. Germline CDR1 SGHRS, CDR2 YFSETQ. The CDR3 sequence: CASSLSSEGIEAFF. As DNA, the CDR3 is TGCGCCAGCAGCTTGAGTTCGGAAGGGATTGAAGCTTTCTTT.

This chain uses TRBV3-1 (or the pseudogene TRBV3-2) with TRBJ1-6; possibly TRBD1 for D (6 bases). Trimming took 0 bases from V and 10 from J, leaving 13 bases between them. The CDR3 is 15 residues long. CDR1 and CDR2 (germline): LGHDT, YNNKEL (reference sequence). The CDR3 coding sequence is TGTGCCAGCAGCCAAGATGGGGACACCGCGTCACCCCTCCACTTT. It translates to CASSQDGDTASPLHF.